Listed here are 10 T cell receptor beta chains from one sample, sequenced in a study of blood T cell repertoires in COVID-19 (dated by TCRdb to about 2020). The library was obtained by the immunoSEQ multiplex PCR assay. This immuneACCESS table, as held by TCRdb, lists in-frame sequences with V and J called but not all clones. Of the missing ones, under half trace to an unresolved V gene in checked studies; the others have no known cause. This sample lists approximately 310,000 clones; roughly 85% were detected once. Jointly, the top ten make up around 2% of the sample. The sample was PBMCs or T cells enriched from blood (not recorded which). All receptors derive from a woman aged 25-40 years who had been exposed to COVID-19.

The sample holds one count of this clone. The V call is TRBV15, the J call TRBJ1-6; TRBD1 matches 7 bases. The junction had 6 bases not matched to a gene; V was cut back by 8 bases and J by 8 bases. The germline V gene has CDR1 LNHNV and CDR2 YYDKDF (reference sequence). The length of the CDR3 is 13 residues. The CDR3 nucleotides are TGTGCCACCGATCAGGGGGGTGATTCACCCCTCCACTTT. Protein: CATDQGGDSPLHF.

This clone was seen once. The chain employs TRBV19 and TRBJ2-3; 9 bases map to TRBD1. Germline CDR1 and CDR2: LNHDA and SQIVND (reference sequence). The CDR3 loop spans 14 amino acids. With 8 bases clipped from V and 3 bases from J, the junction kept 6 bases outside the gene matches. For the CDR3, the DNA is TGTGCCAGTGCTAACAGGGGGCCGACAGATACGCAGTATTTT. Protein product: CASANRGPTDTQYF.

A single count supports this clone. V usage is TRBV5-5 and J usage is TRBJ1-4, with D possibly TRBD1 on 6 matching bases. The CDR3 is made up of 15 amino acids. V dropped 4 bases and J dropped 7 bases, with 17 bases sitting between them. Germline V gives CDR1 SGHKS, CDR2 YYEKEE (reference sequence). The CDR3: CASSETWGRGEKLFF. The CDR3 DNA follows: TGTGCCAGCAGCGAAACGTGGGGGCGCGGTGAAAAACTGTTTTTT.

The chain recombines TRBV7-2 with TRBJ1-4, with D possibly being TRBD1 (6 bases). CDR3 length: 15 amino acids. Germline V gene data show CDR1 as SGHTA and CDR2 as FQGNSA. The V gene lost 1 base and the J gene lost 8 bases, with 14 bases spanning the gap. The CDR3 reads CASSLVGQIGEKLFF. The CDR3 DNA is TGTGCCAGCAGCTTAGTGGGACAAATAGGGGAAAAACTGTTTTTT.

The gene calls are TRBV3-1 (or the pseudogene TRBV3-2) and TRBJ1-2; 8 nucleotides align to TRBD1. Trimming removed 10 bases from V and 7 bases from J; junction bases left unmatched: 5. This CDR3 contains 11 residues. The germline V gene encodes CDR1 LGHDT and CDR2 YNNKEL (reference sequence). CDR3 in DNA: TGTGCCACACGGACAGGGCTTGGCTACACCTTC. Amino acids: CATRTGLGYTF.

CDR3 in DNA: TGTGCCAGCACCCTAAGACTAGCGGGAGACACCGGGGAGCTGTTTTTT. It is translated as CASTLRLAGDTGELFF. V gene TRBV28 combines with J gene TRBJ2-2, with 12 nucleotides matching TRBD2. CDR1 is MDHEN and CDR2 is SYDVKM in the germline V gene. The junction had 6 bases not matched to a gene; V was cut back by 7 bases and J by 3 bases. The CDR3 consists of 16 residues.

The chain recombines TRBV7-9 with TRBJ1-2; D may be TRBD1 (5 bases). The CDR3 is 15 amino acids. The V end was cut by 5 bases, the J end by 7 bases, with 20 bases between. Germline V CDR1 and CDR2: SEHNR, FQNEAQ (reference sequence). In nucleotides, the CDR3 is TGTGCCAGCAGCCCCATACAGGACTATAACGTTGGCTACACCTTC. Its protein product is CASSPIQDYNVGYTF.

This clone has just a few counts. V is TRBV3-1 (or the pseudogene TRBV3-2) and J is TRBJ1-4, with 12 bases fitting TRBD1. Looked up from germline, CDR1 is LGHDT and CDR2 is YNNKEL (reference sequence). J lost 1 base, V lost 5 bases, and 5 bases had no gene match. The length of the CDR3 is 17 residues. For the CDR3, the DNA is TGTGCCAGCAGCGGGGGACAGGGGGCGCGAACTAATGAAAAACTGTTTTTT. Protein product: CASSGGQGARTNEKLFF.

V is TRBV5-5 and J is TRBJ2-7; 10 nucleotides match TRBD1. This CDR3 region has 15 residues. Germline CDR1 SGHKS, CDR2 YYEKEE (reference sequence). After removal of 2 bases from V and 1 base from J, the junction contained 3 bases not matched to a gene. The CDR3 sequence: CASSFRQGASYEQYF. The CDR3 coding sequence is TGTGCCAGCAGCTTCCGACAGGGGGCTTCCTACGAGCAGTACTTC.

The chain has TRBV20-1 and TRBJ2-7; D unresolved. The CDR3 spans 13 residues. V shed 3 bases and J shed 3 bases, with 12 bases lying between them. The germline gives CDR1 DFQATT, CDR2 SNEGSKA (reference sequence). In DNA form, the CDR3 reads TGCAGTGCTAGTAATCCGGTAGACTACGAGCAGTACTTC. It translates to CSASNPVDYEQYF.